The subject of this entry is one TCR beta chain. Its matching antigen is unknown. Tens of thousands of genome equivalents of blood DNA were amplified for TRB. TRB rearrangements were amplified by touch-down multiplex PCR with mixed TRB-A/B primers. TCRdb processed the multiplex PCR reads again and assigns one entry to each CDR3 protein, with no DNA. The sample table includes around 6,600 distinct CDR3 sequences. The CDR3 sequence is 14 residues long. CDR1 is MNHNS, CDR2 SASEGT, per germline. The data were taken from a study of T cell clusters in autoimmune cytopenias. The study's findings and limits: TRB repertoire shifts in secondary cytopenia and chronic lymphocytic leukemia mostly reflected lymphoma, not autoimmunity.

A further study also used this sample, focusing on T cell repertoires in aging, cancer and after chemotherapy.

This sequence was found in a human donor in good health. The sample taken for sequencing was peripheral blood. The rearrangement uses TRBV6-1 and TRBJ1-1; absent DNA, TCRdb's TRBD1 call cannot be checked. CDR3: CASSEALRGTEAFF.